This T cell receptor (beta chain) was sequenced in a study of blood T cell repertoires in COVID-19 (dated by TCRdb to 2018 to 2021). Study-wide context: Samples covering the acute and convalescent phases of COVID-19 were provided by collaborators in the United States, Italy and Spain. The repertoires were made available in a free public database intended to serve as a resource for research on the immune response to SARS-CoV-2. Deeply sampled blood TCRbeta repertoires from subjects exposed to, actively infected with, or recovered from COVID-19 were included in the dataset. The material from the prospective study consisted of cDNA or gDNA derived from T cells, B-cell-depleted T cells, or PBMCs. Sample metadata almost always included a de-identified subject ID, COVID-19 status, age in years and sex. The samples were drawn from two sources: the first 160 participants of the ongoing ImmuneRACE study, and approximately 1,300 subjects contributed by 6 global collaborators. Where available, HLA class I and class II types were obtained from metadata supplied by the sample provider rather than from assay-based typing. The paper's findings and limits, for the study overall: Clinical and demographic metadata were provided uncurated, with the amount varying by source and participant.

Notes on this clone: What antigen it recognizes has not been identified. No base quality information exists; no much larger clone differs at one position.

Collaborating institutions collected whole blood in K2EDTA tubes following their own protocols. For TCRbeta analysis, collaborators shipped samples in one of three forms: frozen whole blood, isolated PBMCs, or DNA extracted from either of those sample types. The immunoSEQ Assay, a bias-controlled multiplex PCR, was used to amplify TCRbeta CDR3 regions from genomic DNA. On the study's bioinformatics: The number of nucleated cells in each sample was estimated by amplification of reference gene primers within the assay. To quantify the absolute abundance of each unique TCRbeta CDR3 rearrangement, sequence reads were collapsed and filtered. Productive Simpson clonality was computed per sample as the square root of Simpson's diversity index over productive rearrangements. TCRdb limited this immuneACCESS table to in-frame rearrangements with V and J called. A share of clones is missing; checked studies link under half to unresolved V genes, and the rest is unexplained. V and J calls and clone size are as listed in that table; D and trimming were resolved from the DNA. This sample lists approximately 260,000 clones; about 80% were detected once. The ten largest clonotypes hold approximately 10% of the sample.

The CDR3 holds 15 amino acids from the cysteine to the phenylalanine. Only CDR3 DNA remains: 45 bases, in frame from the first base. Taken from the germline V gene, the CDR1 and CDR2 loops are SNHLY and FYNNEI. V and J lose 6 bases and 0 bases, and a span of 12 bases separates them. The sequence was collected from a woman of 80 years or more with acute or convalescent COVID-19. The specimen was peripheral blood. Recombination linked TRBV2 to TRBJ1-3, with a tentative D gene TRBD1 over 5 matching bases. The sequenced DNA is TGTGCCAGCAGCCGCGACAGAGACTCTGGAAACACCATATATTTT. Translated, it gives CASSRDRDSGNTIYF. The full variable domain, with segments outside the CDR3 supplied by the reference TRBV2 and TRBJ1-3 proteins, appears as EPEVTQTPSHQVTQMGQEVILRCVPISNHLYFYWYRQILGQKVEFLVSFYNNEISEKSEIFDDQFSVERPDGSNFTLKIRSTKLEDSAMYFCASSRDRDSGNTIYFGEGSWLTVV.